The 17 T cell receptor beta chains given below trace back to one sample, sequenced in a study of blood T cells in healthy people across ages. For the second PCR, which ran for roughly 6 to 12 cycles, a sample-barcoded 5' primer and a J-beta primer mix were used. TCRdb processed the 5' RACE reads anew with MiXCR; each CDR3 protein has one entry. The sample consists of 450,000 to 700,000 distinct CDR3 sequences, about 26% of them appearing once. Source material: blood. The receptor source for this set is a woman aged 70-85 years in good health.

This sequence joins TRBV12-3 or TRBV12-4 and TRBJ2-1; D perhaps matches TRBD2 (6 bases). The closer fit of TRBJ2-7 to the DNA end suggests the J call may be wrong. The CDR3 is 14 amino acids. CDR3 DNA sequence: TGTGCCAGCAGTTTTGGGGGGTCTCTCTACGAGCAGTACTTC. It specifies CASSFGGSLYEQYF.

This clonotype came up many times. The chain employs TRBV24-1 and TRBJ2-3, with D maybe TRBD2 (6 bases). CDR1 and CDR2 from the germline V gene are KGHDR and SFDVKD. V lost 4 bases and J lost 0, with 10 bases in between. The CDR3 runs to 15 residues. CDR3 sequence: CATSDPGTSTDTQYF. The CDR3 DNA sequence: TGTGCCACCAGTGACCCGGGGACTAGCACAGATACGCAGTATTTT.

To note about this clonotype: A read error may produce the germline difference seen at one junction end. This rearrangement joins TRBV20-1 to TRBJ2-3; D might be TRBD1 or TRBD2, each matching 5 bases. The CDR3 is made up of 13 amino acids. The V gene's germline CDR1 is DFQATT and CDR2 SNEGSKA (reference sequence). DNA of the CDR3: TGCAGTGTTAGAGAGGGGCAGGCAGATACGCAGTATTTT. Its translation is CSVREGQADTQYF.

The rearrangement links TRBV18 to TRBJ1-5; no firm D call. This CDR3 spans 15 amino acids. CDR1 KGHSH and CDR2 LQKENI come from the germline V gene. V was pared by 2 bases and J by 7 bases, with 15 bases between. This chain's CDR3 is CASSPSGRQQQPQHF. DNA for the CDR3: TGTGCCAGCTCACCATCGGGCCGGCAGCAACAGCCCCAGCATTTT. Looking up the rest from reference TRBV18 and TRBJ1-5 gives the full variable domain: NAGVMQNPRHLVRRRGQEARLRCSPMKGHSHVYWYRQLPEEGLKFMVYLQKENIIDESGMPKERFSAEFPKEGPSILRIQQVVRGDSAAYFCASSPSGRQQQPQHFGDGTRLSIL.

This clonotype was observed a handful of times. The genes are TRBV24-1 and TRBJ2-2; D gene unclear. This CDR3 is built from 15 residues. Trimming removed 4 bases from V and 1 base from J, with 9 bases in between. Germline assignment: CDR1 KGHDR and CDR2 SFDVKD. The CDR3 loop is CATSDPLLNTGELFF. The CDR3 nucleotides read TGTGCCACCAGTGACCCCCTACTGAACACCGGGGAGCTGTTTTTT.

The chain employs TRBV3-1 and TRBJ2-5; D remains unclear. The J call may be mistaken, given a closer DNA end match to TRBJ2-1. This CDR3 is built from 12 residues. The germline CDR1 and CDR2 sequences are LGHDT and YNNKEL (reference sequence). CDR3 DNA: TGTGCCAGCACCTCGCCGCTTAATGAGCAGTTCTTC. Encoded protein: CASTSPLNEQFF.

As to this clonotype: An end of the junction does not agree with germline; a read error may underlie this. V usage is TRBV7-7 and J usage is TRBJ2-5, with 10 positions matching TRBD2. Germline values: CDR1 SSHAT, CDR2 FNYEAQ (reference sequence). This CDR3 comprises 15 residues. In DNA, the CDR3 is TGTGCCAGTAGCTTACCCATAGCGGGGGGAGAGACCCAGTACTTC. This gives the protein CASSLPIAGGETQYF.

This clonotype came up a few times. The genes are TRBV2 and TRBJ2-5; possible D gene TRBD2, 5 bases. Germline CDR1 is SNHLY and CDR2 is FYNNEI. The CDR3 runs 12 residues. V was clipped by 8 bases and J by 5 bases, with 12 bases between them. CDR3 region: CASGSSRETQYF. CDR3 nucleotide sequence: TGTGCCAGCGGTTCTAGCCGTGAGACCCAGTACTTC.

In its sample, this clonotype was seen a few times. This chain connects TRBV6-5 to TRBJ1-1, with 7 bases that match TRBD1. Germline values: CDR1 MNHEY, CDR2 SVGAGI. V lost 0 bases, J lost 1 base, and 5 bases stayed unmatched. CDR3 size: 16 residues. CDR3 coding DNA: TGTGCCAGCAGTTACTCGGGACAGACCCCGAACACTGAAGCTTTCTTT. Protein product: CASSYSGQTPNTEAFF.

This clonotype was counted between two and nine times. This chain connects TRBV20-1 to TRBJ1-5; TRBD1 aligns across 10 bases. Losses at the gene ends were 3 bases for V and 7 bases for J; bases not matched to a gene: 9. The CDR3 is 15 residues long. Germline CDR1 reads DFQATT; CDR2 reads SNEGSKA (reference sequence). This CDR3 is CSASDRGPLTQPQHF. The DNA of the CDR3 is TGCAGTGCTAGTGACAGGGGGCCTTTGACACAGCCCCAGCATTTT.

The sample holds many counts of this clonotype. CDR3 nucleotides: TGCAGCGTTGCCCATGCAGCAGACATTCAGTACTTC. Translation: CSVAHAADIQYF. The chain couples TRBV29-1 to TRBJ2-4, with D hard to call. Germline V gene lookup returns CDR1 SQVTM and CDR2 ANQGSEA. Between the trimmed V and J ends, which lost 4 bases and 8 bases, there was a span of 12 bases. CDR3 length: 12 residues.

The chain combines TRBV7-2 with TRBJ2-5, with 7 bases identical to TRBD2. The CDR3 is 14 residues long. Germline CDR1 reads SGHTA; CDR2 reads FQGNSA. V trimming: 0 bases; J trimming: 5 bases; junction bases outside the gene matches: 3. Here the CDR3 DNA reads TGTGCCAGCAGCTTAGCGACTAGCATGGAGACCCAGTACTTC. Translated: CASSLATSMETQYF.

The rearrangement links TRBV2 to TRBJ2-3; D possibly matches TRBD1 or TRBD2 (5 bases each). V shed 1 base and J shed 1 base, with 9 bases lying between them. CDR1 is SNHLY and CDR2 is FYNNEI in the germline V gene. The CDR3 contains 15 residues. The CDR3 DNA sequence: TGTGCCAGCAGTGAAGAGGGGAGCCGCACAGATACGCAGTATTTT. It encodes CASSEEGSRTDTQYF.

This clonotype was counted a single time. The V gene is TRBV20-1, the J gene TRBJ2-5, with TRBD2 identical over 12 bases. The CDR3 length is 15 residues. Trimming took 1 base from V and 2 from J; bases not matched to a gene: 2. CDR1 DFQATT and CDR2 SNEGSKA come from the germline V gene (reference sequence). This chain's CDR3 is CSARGTSGAQETQYF. DNA for the CDR3: TGCAGTGCTAGAGGGACTAGCGGGGCTCAAGAGACCCAGTACTTC.

The gene calls are TRBV29-1 and TRBJ2-3; D possibly corresponds to TRBD1 (5 bases). The V gene's germline CDR1 is SQVTM and CDR2 ANQGSEA. This CDR3 spans 13 amino acids. With 1 base removed from V and 6 bases from J, the gap between germline ends came to 11 bases. Here the CDR3 reads CSVEGGYRDTQYF. CDR3 in DNA: TGCAGCGTTGAAGGGGGCTACCGGGATACGCAGTATTTT.

This clonotype showed up just a few times. The chain couples TRBV7-3 to TRBJ2-2; tentative D call: TRBD1 (5 bases). Germline V gene lookup returns CDR1 SGHTA and CDR2 FQGTGA. CDR3 length: 14 residues. V was trimmed by 1 base and J by 5 bases, leaving 8 bases between them. The CDR3 sequence is CASSLKTETGELFF. CDR3 DNA sequence: TGTGCCAGCAGCTTAAAGACAGAGACCGGGGAGCTGTTTTTT. Using reference TRBV7-3 and TRBJ2-2 for the parts outside the CDR3, the full variable domain is GAGVSQTPSNKVTEKGKYVELRCDPISGHTALYWYRQSLGQGPEFLIYFQGTGAADDSGLPNDRFFAVRPEGSVSTLKIQRTERGDSAVYLCASSLKTETGELFFGEGSRLTVL.

This clonotype was counted a few times. The V call is TRBV30, the J call TRBJ1-1; TRBD1 is a possible D gene (6 bases). Germline-derived CDR1 and CDR2 are GTSNPN and SVGIG (reference sequence). This CDR3 comprises 12 residues. V was pared by 0 bases and J by 11 bases, with 13 bases between. The CDR3 nucleotides are TGTGCCTGGAGTGTTAGGGGGTTTTTGGCTTTCTTT. This gives the protein CAWSVRGFLAFF.